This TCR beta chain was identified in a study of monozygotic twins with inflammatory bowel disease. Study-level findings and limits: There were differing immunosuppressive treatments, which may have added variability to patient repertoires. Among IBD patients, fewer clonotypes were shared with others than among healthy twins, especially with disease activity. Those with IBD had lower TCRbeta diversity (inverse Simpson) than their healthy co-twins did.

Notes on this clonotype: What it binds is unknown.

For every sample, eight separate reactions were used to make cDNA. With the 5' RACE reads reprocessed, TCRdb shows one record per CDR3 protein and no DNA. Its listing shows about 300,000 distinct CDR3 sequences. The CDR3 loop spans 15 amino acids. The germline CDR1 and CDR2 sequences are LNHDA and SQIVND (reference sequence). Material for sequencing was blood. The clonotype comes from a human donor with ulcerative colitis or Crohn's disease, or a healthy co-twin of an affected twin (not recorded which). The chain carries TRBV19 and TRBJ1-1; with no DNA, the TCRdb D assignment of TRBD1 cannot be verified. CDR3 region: CASSRRGGQAHEAFF.